This is a list of T cell receptor beta chains from one sample in a study of T-cell reconstitution after alpha-beta-depleted transplantation in children. TCRdb reprocessed the PCR reads via MiXCR and lists one record per CDR3 protein. Among about 260,000 distinct CDR3 sequences, 8.2% were seen once, and the ten largest hold 6.3%. The specimen comprised PBMCs, mostly from graft donor cells, sampled 180 days after TCRalphabeta/CD19-depleted stem cell transplant. Receptors originate from a male patient between 5 and 17 years old who had a stem cell transplant for acute lymphoblastic leukemia, so the T cells may come from the graft donor. The CDR3 runs from the conserved cysteine through the conserved F or W. Fields, in order: V gene, D gene, J gene, clone size, CDR3 DNA, CDR3 protein. The D gene is left open where the match is weak. A clone size is listed for some rows: how often the clone was seen (once, few, many), or a class if it is expanded.

V gene: TRBV5-1
D gene: TRBD1
J gene: TRBJ2-6
clone size: many
CDR3 DNA: TGCGCCAGCAGCTTGGGATGGGGACAGTCCCTTTGGGCCAACGTCCTGACTTTC
CDR3 protein: CASSLGWGQSLWANVLTF

V gene: TRBV5-6
D gene: -
J gene: TRBJ2-6
clone size: many
CDR3 DNA: TGTGCCAGCAGCTTGAGACAGGCAGTTTTCTCTGGGGCCAACGTCCTGACTTTC
CDR3 protein: CASSLRQAVFSGANVLTF

V gene: TRBV13
D gene: TRBD2
J gene: TRBJ2-7
clone size: few
CDR3 DNA: TGTGCCAGCAGCTCAGCGGGACTAGCGGGAGGGCCCACCTACGAGCAGTACTTC
CDR3 protein: CASSSAGLAGGPTYEQYF

V gene: TRBV4-3
D gene: -
J gene: TRBJ1-1
clone size: many
CDR3 DNA: TGCGCCAGCAGCCAAGATCACGTCGGTACAGGAAAGAACACTGAAGCTTTCTTT
CDR3 protein: CASSQDHVGTGKNTEAFF

V gene: TRBV5-1
D gene: -
J gene: TRBJ2-7
clone size: many
CDR3 DNA: TGCGCCAGCAGCTTGGTCAGGCCCACCTCCTACGAGCAGTACTTC
CDR3 protein: CASSLVRPTSYEQYF

V gene: TRBV5-1
D gene: -
J gene: TRBJ1-1
clone size: many
CDR3 DNA: TGCGCCAGCAGTTCTTGGGACACTGAAGCTTTCTTT
CDR3 protein: CASSSWDTEAFF

V gene: TRBV29-1
D gene: -
J gene: TRBJ2-7
clone size: many
CDR3 DNA: TGCAGCGTTGAGATATCTCCCATCTACGAGCAGTACTTC
CDR3 protein: CSVEISPIYEQYF

V gene: TRBV24-1
D gene: TRBD1
J gene: TRBJ1-5
clone size: -
CDR3 DNA: TGTGCCACGGGACAGAACAATCAGCCCCAGCATTTT
CDR3 protein: CATGQNNQPQHF

V gene: TRBV25-1
D gene: -
J gene: TRBJ2-2
clone size: many
CDR3 DNA: TGTGCCAGCAGTGAAGATAAGGGTGGCGGGGAGCTGTTTTTT
CDR3 protein: CASSEDKGGGELFF

V gene: TRBV11-2
D gene: -
J gene: TRBJ2-5
clone size: many
CDR3 DNA: TGTGCCAGCAGCAGGAGGACCTCAGAGACCCAGTACTTC
CDR3 protein: CASSRRTSETQYF

V gene: TRBV28
D gene: -
J gene: TRBJ2-1
clone size: many
CDR3 DNA: TGTGCCAGCAGGGGGGGGCCTGAGCAGTTCTTC
CDR3 protein: CASRGGPEQFF

V gene: TRBV12-2
D gene: -
J gene: TRBJ2-2
clone size: -
CDR3 DNA: TGTGCAAGTCGCTTATACGGGGGGAACACCGGGGAGCTGTTTTTT
CDR3 protein: CASRLYGGNTGELFF